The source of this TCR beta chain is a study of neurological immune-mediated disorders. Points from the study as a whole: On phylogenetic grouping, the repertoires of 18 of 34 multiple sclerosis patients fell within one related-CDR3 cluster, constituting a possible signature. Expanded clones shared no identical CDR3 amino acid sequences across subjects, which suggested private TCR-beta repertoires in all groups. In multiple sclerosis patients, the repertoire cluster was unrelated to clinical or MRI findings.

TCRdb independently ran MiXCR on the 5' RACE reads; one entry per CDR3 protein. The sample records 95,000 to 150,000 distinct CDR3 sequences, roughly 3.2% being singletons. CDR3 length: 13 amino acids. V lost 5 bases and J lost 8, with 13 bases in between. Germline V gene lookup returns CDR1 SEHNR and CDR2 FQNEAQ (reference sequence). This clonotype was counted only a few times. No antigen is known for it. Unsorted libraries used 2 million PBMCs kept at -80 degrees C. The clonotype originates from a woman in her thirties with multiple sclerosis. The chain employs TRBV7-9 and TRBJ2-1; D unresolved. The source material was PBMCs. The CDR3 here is CASSTANSDEQFF. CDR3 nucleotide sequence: TGTGCCAGCAGCACGGCTAATTCGGATGAGCAGTTCTTC.